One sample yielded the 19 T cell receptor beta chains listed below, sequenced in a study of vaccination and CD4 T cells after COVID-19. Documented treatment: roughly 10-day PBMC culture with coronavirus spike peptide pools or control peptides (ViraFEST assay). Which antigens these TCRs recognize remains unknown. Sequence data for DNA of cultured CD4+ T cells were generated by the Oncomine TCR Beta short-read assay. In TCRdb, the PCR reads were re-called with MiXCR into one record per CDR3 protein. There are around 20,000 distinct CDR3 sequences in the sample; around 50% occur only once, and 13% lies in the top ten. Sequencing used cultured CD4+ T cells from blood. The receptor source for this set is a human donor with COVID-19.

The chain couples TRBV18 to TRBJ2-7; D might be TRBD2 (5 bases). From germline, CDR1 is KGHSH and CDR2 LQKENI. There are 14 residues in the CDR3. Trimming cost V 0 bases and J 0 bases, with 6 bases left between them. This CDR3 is CASSPPTSSYEQYF. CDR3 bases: TGTGCCAGCTCACCACCCACTAGCTCCTACGAGCAGTACTTC.

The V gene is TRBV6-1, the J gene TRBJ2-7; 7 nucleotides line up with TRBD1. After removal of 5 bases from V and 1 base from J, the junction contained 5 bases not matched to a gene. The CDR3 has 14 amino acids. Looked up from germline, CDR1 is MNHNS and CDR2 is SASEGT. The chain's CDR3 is CASSPSQGSYEQYF. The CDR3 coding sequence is TGTGCCAGCAGTCCCTCACAGGGGTCCTACGAGCAGTACTTC.

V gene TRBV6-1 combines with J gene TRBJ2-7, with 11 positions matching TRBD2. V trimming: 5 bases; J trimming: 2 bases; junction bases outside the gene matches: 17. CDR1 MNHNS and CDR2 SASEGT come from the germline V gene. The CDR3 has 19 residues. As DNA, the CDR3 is TGTGCCAGCAGTCGTTACTGGTCTAGCGGGGGGCAGGAACCCTACGAGCAGTACTTC. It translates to CASSRYWSSGGQEPYEQYF.

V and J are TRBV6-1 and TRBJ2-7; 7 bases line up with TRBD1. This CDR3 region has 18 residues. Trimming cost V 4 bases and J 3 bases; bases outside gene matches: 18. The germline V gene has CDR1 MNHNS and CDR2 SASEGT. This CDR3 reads CASSGESHRGSVGYEQYF. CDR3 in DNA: TGTGCCAGCAGTGGCGAAAGCCACAGGGGATCGGTGGGCTACGAGCAGTACTTC.

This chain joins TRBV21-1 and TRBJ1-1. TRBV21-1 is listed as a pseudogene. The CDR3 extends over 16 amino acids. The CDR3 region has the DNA TGTGCCAGCAGCAAAAACTGGGGTCTCATGAACACTGAAGCTTTCTTT. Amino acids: CASSKNWGLMNTEAFF.

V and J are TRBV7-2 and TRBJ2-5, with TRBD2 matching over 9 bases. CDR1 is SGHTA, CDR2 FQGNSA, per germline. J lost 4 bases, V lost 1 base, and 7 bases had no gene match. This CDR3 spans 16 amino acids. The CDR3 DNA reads TGTGCCAGCAGCTTAGTGGGGGCGGGGGGGAGAGAGACCCAGTACTTC. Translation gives CASSLVGAGGRETQYF. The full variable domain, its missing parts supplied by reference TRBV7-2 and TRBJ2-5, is GAGVSQSPSNKVTEKGKDVELRCDPISGHTALYWYRQSLGQGLEFLIYFQGNSAPDKSGLPSDRFSAERTGGSVSTLTIQRTQQEDSAVYLCASSLVGAGGRETQYFGPGTRLLVL.

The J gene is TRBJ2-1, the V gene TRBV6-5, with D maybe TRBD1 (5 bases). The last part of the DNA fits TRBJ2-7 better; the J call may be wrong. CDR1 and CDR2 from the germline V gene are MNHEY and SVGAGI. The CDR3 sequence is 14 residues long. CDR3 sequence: CASSYSDRTYEQYF. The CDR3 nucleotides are TGTGCCAGCAGTTACTCAGACAGAACCTACGAGCAGTACTTC.

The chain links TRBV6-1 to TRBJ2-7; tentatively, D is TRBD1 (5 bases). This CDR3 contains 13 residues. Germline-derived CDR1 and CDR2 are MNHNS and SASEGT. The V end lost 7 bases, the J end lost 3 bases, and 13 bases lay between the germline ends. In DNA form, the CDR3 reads TGTGCCAGCACCTGGGGCCCCCTCTACGAGCAGTACTTC. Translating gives CASTWGPLYEQYF.

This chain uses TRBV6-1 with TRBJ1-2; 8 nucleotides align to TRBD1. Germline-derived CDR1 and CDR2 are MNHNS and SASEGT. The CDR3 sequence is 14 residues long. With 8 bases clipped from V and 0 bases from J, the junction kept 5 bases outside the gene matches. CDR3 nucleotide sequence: TGTGCCAGCGGGACAGGATCCACTAACTATGGCTACACCTTC. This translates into CASGTGSTNYGYTF.

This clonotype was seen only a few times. The CDR3: CASTLGTGGRPQHF. The CDR3 DNA reads as TGTGCCAGTACCCTCGGGACAGGGGGTAGGCCCCAGCATTTT. The chain recombines TRBV19 with TRBJ1-5; 11 positions agree with TRBD1. In germline, CDR1 is LNHDA, CDR2 SQIVND (reference sequence). This CDR3 spans 14 amino acids. J lost 9 bases, V lost 7 bases, and 8 bases had no gene match.

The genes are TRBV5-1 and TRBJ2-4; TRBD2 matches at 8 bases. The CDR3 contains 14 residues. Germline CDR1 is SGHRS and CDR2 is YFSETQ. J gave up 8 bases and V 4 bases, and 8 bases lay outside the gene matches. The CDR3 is CASSVVGGADIQYF. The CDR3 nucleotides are TGCGCCAGCAGCGTTGTCGGGGGGGCGGACATTCAGTACTTC. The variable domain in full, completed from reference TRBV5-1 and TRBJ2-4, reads KAGVTQTPRYLIKTRGQQVTLSCSPISGHRSVSWYQQTPGQGLQFLFEYFSETQRNKGNFPGRFSGRQFSNSRSEMNVSTLELGDSALYLCASSVVGGADIQYFGAGTRLSVL.

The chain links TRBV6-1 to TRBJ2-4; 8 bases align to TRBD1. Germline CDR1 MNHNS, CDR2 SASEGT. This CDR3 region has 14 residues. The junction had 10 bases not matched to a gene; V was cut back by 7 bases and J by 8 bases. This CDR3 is CASKLSGGADIQYF. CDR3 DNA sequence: TGTGCCAGCAAATTGTCAGGGGGCGCAGACATTCAGTACTTC.

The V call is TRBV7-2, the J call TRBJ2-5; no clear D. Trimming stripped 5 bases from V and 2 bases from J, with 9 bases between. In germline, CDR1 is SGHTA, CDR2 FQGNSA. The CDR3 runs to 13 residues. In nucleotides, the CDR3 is TGTGCCAGCAGCCAAAGACAACAAGAGACCCAGTACTTC. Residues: CASSQRQQETQYF.

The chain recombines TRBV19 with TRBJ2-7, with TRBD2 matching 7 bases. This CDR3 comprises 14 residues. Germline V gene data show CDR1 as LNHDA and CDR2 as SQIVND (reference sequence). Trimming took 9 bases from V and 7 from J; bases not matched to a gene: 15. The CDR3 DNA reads TGTGCCAGCGCCCCCGACAGCGGGGCGGGGGAGCAGTACTTC. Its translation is CASAPDSGAGEQYF. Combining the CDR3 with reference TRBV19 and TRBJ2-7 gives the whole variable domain DGGITQSPKYLFRKEGQNVTLSCEQNLNHDAMYWYRQDPGQGLRLIYYSQIVNDFQKGDIAEGYSVSREKKESFPLTVTSAQKNPTAFYLCASAPDSGAGEQYFGPGTRLTVT.

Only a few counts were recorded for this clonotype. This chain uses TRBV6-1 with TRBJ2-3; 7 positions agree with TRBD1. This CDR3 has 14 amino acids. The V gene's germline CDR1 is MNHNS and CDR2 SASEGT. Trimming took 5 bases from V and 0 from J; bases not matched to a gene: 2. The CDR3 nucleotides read TGTGCCAGCAGTCGGGACAGAAGCACAGATACGCAGTATTTT. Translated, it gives CASSRDRSTDTQYF.

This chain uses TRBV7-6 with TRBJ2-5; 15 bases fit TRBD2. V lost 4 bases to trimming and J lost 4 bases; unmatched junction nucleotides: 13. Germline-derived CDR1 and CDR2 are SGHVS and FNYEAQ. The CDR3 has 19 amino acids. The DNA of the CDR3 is TGTGCCAGCAGCTCGGGACTAGCGGGGGGTTTGGGATCCCCAGAGACCCAGTACTTC. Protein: CASSSGLAGGLGSPETQYF.

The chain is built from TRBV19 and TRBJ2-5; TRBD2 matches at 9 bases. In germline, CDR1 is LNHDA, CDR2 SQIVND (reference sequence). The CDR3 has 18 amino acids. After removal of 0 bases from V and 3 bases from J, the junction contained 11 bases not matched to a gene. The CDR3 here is CASSIDLWAGGRKETQYF. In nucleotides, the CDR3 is TGTGCCAGTAGTATAGATCTATGGGCGGGGGGGCGGAAAGAGACCCAGTACTTC.

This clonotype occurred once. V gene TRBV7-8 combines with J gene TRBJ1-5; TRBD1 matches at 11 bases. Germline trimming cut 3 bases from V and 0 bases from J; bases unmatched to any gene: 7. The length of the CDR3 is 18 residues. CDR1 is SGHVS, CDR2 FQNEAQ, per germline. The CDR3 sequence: CASSFTGTGGRSNQPQHF. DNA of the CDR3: TGTGCCAGCAGCTTTACCGGGACAGGGGGACGTAGCAATCAGCCCCAGCATTTT.

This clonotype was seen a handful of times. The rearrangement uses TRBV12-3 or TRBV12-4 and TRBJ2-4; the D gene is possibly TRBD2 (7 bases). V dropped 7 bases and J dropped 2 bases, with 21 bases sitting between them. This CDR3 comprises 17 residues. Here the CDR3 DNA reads TGTGCCAGCACCACGGGGGGCATAGCTGGGCCCAAAAACATTCAGTACTTC. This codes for CASTTGGIAGPKNIQYF.